Each of the 13 T cell receptor beta chains below was sequenced from the same sample in a study of OX40 agonist ivuxolimab in advanced cancers. Assay: immunoSEQ multiplex PCR; the TCRdb copy retains only in-frame clones and omits some. The sample yields more than 20,000 clones, about 90% seen once. The sample consisted of CD4+ or CD8+ T cells sorted from blood, taken in a trial of the OX40 agonist ivuxolimab. The origin of the receptors is an adult with an advanced solid tumor such as melanoma, head and neck, liver or kidney cancer.

The rearrangement uses TRBV27 and TRBJ2-2; D is perhaps TRBD2 (6 bases). The length of the CDR3 is 14 residues. Between the trimmed V and J ends, which lost 10 bases and 4 bases, there was a span of 16 bases. CDR1 is MNHEY, CDR2 SMNVEV, per germline (reference sequence). The DNA of the CDR3 is TGTGCCACCTCCGGGACTTCCTTCACCGGGGAGCTGTTTTTT. It translates to CATSGTSFTGELFF.

The V gene is TRBV2, the J gene TRBJ2-7; the D call may be TRBD1 or TRBD2 (5 bases each). CDR3 length equals 12 residues. Trimming stripped 11 bases from V and 2 bases from J, with 13 bases between. Germline V gene sequence: CDR1 SNHLY, CDR2 FYNNEI. The CDR3 bases are TGTGCCGTCCGGGACCCCGCCTACGAGCAGTACTTC. Its translation is CAVRDPAYEQYF.

The chain joins TRBV25-1 to TRBJ1-2, with TRBD1 identical over 7 bases. CDR3 length: 14 amino acids. The V gene end was trimmed by 0 bases and the J gene end by 8 bases; junction bases not matched to a gene: 6. Germline-derived CDR1 and CDR2 are MGHDK and SYGVNS. Here the CDR3 reads CASSEYGQGGGYTF. For the CDR3, the DNA is TGTGCCAGCAGTGAATATGGGCAGGGGGGAGGCTACACCTTC.

V gene TRBV6-9 combines with J gene TRBJ1-1; D possibly corresponds to TRBD1 (5 bases). From germline, CDR1 is MNHGY and CDR2 SVAAGI. Trimming took off 5 bases at V and 1 base at J, with 8 bases between the two ends. The CDR3 runs to 13 residues. CDR3 bases: TGTGCCAGCAGTCTTCAGGGGAACACTGAAGCTTTCTTT. Residues: CASSLQGNTEAFF.

V usage is TRBV7-6 and J usage is TRBJ2-7; D might be TRBD1 (5 bases). The CDR3 consists of 14 residues. CDR1 is SGHVS and CDR2 is FNYEAQ in the germline V gene. The V end was cut by 0 bases, the J end by 0 bases, with 6 bases between. The CDR3 reads CASSLAQDSYEQYF. In nucleotides, the CDR3 is TGTGCCAGCAGCTTAGCACAGGACTCCTACGAGCAGTACTTC. The full variable domain, completed using reference TRBV7-6 and TRBJ2-7, is GAGVSQSPRYKVTKRGQDVALRCDPISGHVSLYWYRQALGQGPEFLTYFNYEAQQDKSGLPNDRFSAERPEGSISTLTIQRTEQRDSAMYRCASSLAQDSYEQYFGPGTRLTVT.

The V and J genes are TRBV19 and TRBJ1-2; no clear D. With 9 bases removed from V and 2 bases from J, the gap between germline ends came to 16 bases. This CDR3 has 14 residues. Germline CDR1 reads LNHDA; CDR2 reads SQIVND (reference sequence). Here the CDR3 reads CASLPGWANYGYTF. CDR3 nucleotide sequence: TGTGCCAGCCTCCCCGGGTGGGCAAACTATGGCTACACCTTC.

The chain employs TRBV29-1 and TRBJ1-1, with TRBD1 identical over 8 bases. Trimming removed 3 bases from V and 4 bases from J; junction bases left unmatched: 7. From germline, CDR1 is SQVTM and CDR2 ANQGSEA. CDR3 length: 14 amino acids. This chain's CDR3 is CSVDLQGDGTEAFF. The CDR3 DNA sequence: TGCAGCGTTGACTTACAGGGGGACGGCACTGAAGCTTTCTTT.

The V call is TRBV9, the J call TRBJ2-7; TRBD1 might be the D (6 bases). This CDR3 has 14 amino acids. The germline CDR1 and CDR2 sequences are SGDLS and YYNGEE. Trimming removed 1 base from V and 1 base from J, with 9 bases in between. Here the CDR3 DNA reads TGTGCCAGCAGCGTAACAGGGCTTTCCTACGAGCAGTACTTC. Its protein is CASSVTGLSYEQYF.

The V and J genes are TRBV29-1 and TRBJ2-3, with D unresolved. V lost 0 bases and J 2 bases, leaving 6 bases between the germline ends. CDR3 length: 13 amino acids. CDR1 is SQVTM and CDR2 is ANQGSEA in the germline V gene. The CDR3 DNA sequence: TGCAGCGTTGAAGATCTCCTCACAGATACGCAGTATTTT. The encoded protein is CSVEDLLTDTQYF.

The chain links TRBV7-9 to TRBJ1-2, with D uncertain. The CDR3 sequence is 13 residues long. In germline, CDR1 is SEHNR, CDR2 FQNEAQ (reference sequence). V was pared by 5 bases and J by 4 bases, with 11 bases between. The CDR3 DNA sequence: TGTGCCAGCAGCATCGATGTGAGCTATGGCTACACCTTC. Translation: CASSIDVSYGYTF.

The gene calls are TRBV27 and TRBJ2-7, with D perhaps being TRBD1 or TRBD2 (7 bases each). CDR3 length: 15 amino acids. Germline CDR1 is MNHEY and CDR2 is SMNVEV (reference sequence). Trimming cost V 3 bases and J 2 bases, with 14 bases left between them. Here the CDR3 reads CASSFLQGGPYEQYF. CDR3 in DNA: TGTGCCAGCAGTTTTCTCCAGGGGGGGCCCTACGAGCAGTACTTC.

Here the CDR3 DNA reads TGTGCCAGCAGCTCCACTACGGGGGAAGAGACCCAGTACTTC. It specifies CASSSTTGEETQYF. V gene TRBV7-9 combines with J gene TRBJ2-5; possible D gene TRBD2, 6 bases. This CDR3 region has 14 residues. Germline V gives CDR1 SEHNR, CDR2 FQNEAQ (reference sequence). V lost 4 bases, J lost 3 bases, and 12 bases lay in between.

The V call is TRBV28, the J call TRBJ2-5, with no clear D. The CDR3 runs to 11 residues. V was trimmed by 3 bases and J by 4 bases, leaving 3 bases between them. CDR1 is MDHEN, CDR2 SYDVKM, per germline. The CDR3: CASSFSETQYF. The DNA of the CDR3 is TGTGCCAGCAGTTTTTCAGAGACCCAGTACTTC.